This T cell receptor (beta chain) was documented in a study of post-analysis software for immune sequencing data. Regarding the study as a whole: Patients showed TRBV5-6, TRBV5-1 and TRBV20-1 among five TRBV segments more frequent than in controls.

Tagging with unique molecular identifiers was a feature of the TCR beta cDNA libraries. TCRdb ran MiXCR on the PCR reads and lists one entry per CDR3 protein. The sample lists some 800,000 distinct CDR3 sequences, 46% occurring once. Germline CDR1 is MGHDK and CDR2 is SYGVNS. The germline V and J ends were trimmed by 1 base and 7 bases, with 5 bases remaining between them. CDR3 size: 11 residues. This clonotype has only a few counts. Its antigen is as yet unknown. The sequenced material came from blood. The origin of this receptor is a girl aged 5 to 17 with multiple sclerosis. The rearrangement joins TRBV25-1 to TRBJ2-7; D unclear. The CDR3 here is CASSELEEQYF. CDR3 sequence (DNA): TGTGCCAGCAGTGAATTGGAAGAGCAGTACTTC.